This TCR beta chain originates from a study of identical twins. Findings of the study overall: Surplus twin overlap in beta out-of-frame sequences was less pronounced. Conclusions were based on cross-sectional statistical analysis, without following the same donors.

Each donor was a healthy Caucasian. Remarks on this clonotype: The antigen remains unidentified.

Addition of a universal primer site occurred through template switching, and cDNA carried unique molecular identifiers. A single record per CDR3 protein comes from TCRdb applying MiXCR to the 5' RACE reads. Found here are roughly 1,500,000 distinct CDR3 sequences, about 32% of them singletons; the top ten hold around 0.3%. Germline V gene sequence: CDR1 SGHRS, CDR2 YFSETQ. Trimming stripped 4 bases from V and 6 bases from J, with 16 bases between. The CDR3 loop spans 15 amino acids. The rearrangement links TRBV5-1 to TRBJ1-4; a possible D gene is TRBD1 (5 bases). The material sequenced was cord blood. The origin of this receptor is a newborn girl in good health. The CDR3 region is CASSPGRWRDEKLFF. CDR3 nucleotides: TGCGCCAGCAGCCCGGGACGGTGGCGGGATGAAAAACTGTTTTTT. The whole variable domain, remainder taken from reference TRBV5-1 and TRBJ1-4, is KAGVTQTPRYLIKTRGQQVTLSCSPISGHRSVSWYQQTPGQGLQFLFEYFSETQRNKGNFPGRFSGRQFSNSRSEMNVSTLELGDSALYLCASSPGRWRDEKLFFGSGTQLSVL.